This TCR beta chain was captured by sequencing in a study of T cell repertoires in cytomegalovirus infection. Across the study: Shared public TCR beta signatures pointed to both CMV infection and a matching HLA type.

This clonotype was detected only a few times. The antigen is not known. Findings of the study overall: Cumulative frequency of public TCR beta families picked out carriers of CMV plus the relevant HLA. Clonotype analysis showed dominance of the ex vivo response by HLA-C-restricted CMV-specific TCR beta clonotypes.

TCRdb itself ran the reads through MiXCR, one entry per CDR3 protein. The data show some 600,000 distinct CDR3 sequences, 20% to 25% seen once. The CDR3 spans 13 residues. Germline CDR1 and CDR2: MDHEN and SYDVKM. Trimming pared 3 bases from V and 1 base from J, leaving 6 bases between. The rearrangement joins TRBV28 to TRBJ2-5, with no clear D. The sample taken for sequencing was CD8+ T cells from PBMCs. This clonotype originated in a human donor in good health (CMV status not recorded). Some clones in this sample may be carry-over from other donors' samples. The DNA for the CDR3 is TGTGCCAGCAGTTTCGTCAGCCAAGAGACCCAGTACTTC. The encoded protein is CASSFVSQETQYF. Variable domain in full (rest from reference TRBV28 and TRBJ2-5): DVKVTQSSRYLVKRTGEKVFLECVQDMDHENMFWYRQDPGLGLRLIYFSYDVKMKEKGDIPEGYSVSREKKERFSLILESASTNQTSMYLCASSFVSQETQYFGPGTRLLVL.